These 24 T cell receptor beta chains were all obtained from the same sample, sequenced in a study of CD8 T cells in Susac syndrome. The RNA, 0.5 to 1 ug, was put through reverse transcription using random hexamers. TCRdb ran MiXCR on the immunoSEQ multiplex PCR reads and lists one entry per CDR3 protein. The repertoire holds some 130,000 distinct CDR3 sequences, with around 90% as singletons. Material for sequencing was CD8+ T cells from PBMCs. The receptors were gathered from a human donor with multiple sclerosis.

The chain links TRBV18 to TRBJ2-7; D tentatively reads TRBD1 or TRBD2 (5 bases each). Germline loops: CDR1 KGHSH, CDR2 LQKENI. The ends were cut back, 3 bases at V and 6 bases at J, with 12 bases in the middle. The CDR3 sequence is 13 residues long. CDR3 nucleotides: TGTGCCAGCTCACCCGGGGTAGGGGTCGAGCAGTACTTC. Protein product: CASSPGVGVEQYF.

As DNA, the CDR3 is TGTGCCAGCACGGGCAGGGTGGGCACTGAAGCTTTCTTT. This translates into CASTGRVGTEAFF. This chain links TRBV2 with TRBJ1-1; the D gene is possibly TRBD1 (5 bases). The CDR3 has 13 amino acids. CDR1 and CDR2 from the germline V gene are SNHLY and FYNNEI. With 7 bases removed from V and 4 bases from J, the gap between germline ends came to 13 bases. Full variable domain (rest looked up from reference TRBV2 and TRBJ1-1): EPEVTQTPSHQVTQMGQEVILRCVPISNHLYFYWYRQILGQKVEFLVSFYNNEISEKSEIFDDQFSVERPDGSNFTLKIRSTKLEDSAMYFCASTGRVGTEAFFGQGTRLTVV.

The rearrangement joins TRBV29-1 to TRBJ2-5; TRBD2 matches 11 bases. This CDR3 contains 15 residues. Trimming at V came to 1 base and at J to 5 bases, leaving 6 bases not matched to a gene. The V gene's germline CDR1 is SQVTM and CDR2 ANQGSEA. This CDR3 reads CSVEVSGRADETQYF. DNA for the CDR3: TGCAGCGTTGAAGTTAGCGGGAGGGCCGATGAGACCCAGTACTTC. The whole variable domain, remainder taken from reference TRBV29-1 and TRBJ2-5, is SAVISQKPSRDICQRGTSLTIQCQVDSQVTMMFWYRQQPGQSLTLIATANQGSEATYESGFVIDKFPISRPNLTFSTLTVSNMSPEDSSIYLCSVEVSGRADETQYFGPGTRLLVL.

In the case of this clonotype: A read error may account for a junction end that differs from germline. This chain links TRBV29-1 with TRBJ2-2; no clear D. In germline, CDR1 is SQVTM, CDR2 ANQGSEA. The CDR3 length is 12 residues. Written as DNA, the CDR3 is TGCAGCGTTAAAGAGAACACCGGGGAGCTGTTTTTT. Encoded protein: CSVKENTGELFF.

This clonotype was picked up one time. V is TRBV11-2 and J is TRBJ2-5, with D perhaps TRBD1 or TRBD2 (6 bases each). The CDR3 covers 16 residues. Germline CDR1 is SGHAT and CDR2 is FQNNGV. V was trimmed by 5 bases and J by 1 base, leaving 17 bases between them. This CDR3 is CASSGIGGYLQETQYF. The CDR3 DNA follows: TGTGCCAGCAGCGGTATCGGGGGCTACCTCCAAGAGACCCAGTACTTC.

This sequence joins TRBV6-5 and TRBJ2-7; a possible D gene is TRBD2 (5 bases). Germline assignment: CDR1 MNHEY and CDR2 SVGAGI. V was shortened by 4 bases and J by 2 bases, with 18 bases between the two germline ends. This CDR3 is 16 amino acids long. CDR3 region: CASSWAGGYETYEQYF. For the CDR3, the DNA is TGTGCCAGCAGTTGGGCGGGCGGCTATGAGACCTACGAGCAGTACTTC.

The chain has TRBV5-5 and TRBJ1-4; 9 bases line up with TRBD1. The CDR3 is made up of 17 amino acids. Germline V lookup: CDR1 SGHKS, CDR2 YYEKEE (reference sequence). The trim removed 2 bases at V and 5 bases at J, leaving 10 bases unmatched. The CDR3 loop is CASSFGSGTGNNEKLFF. CDR3 bases: TGTGCCAGCAGCTTTGGGTCCGGGACAGGGAACAATGAAAAACTGTTTTTT.

The chain links TRBV3-1 to TRBJ2-7; 7 bases line up with TRBD1. V lost 1 base and J lost 4; bases outside the gene matches: 10. The CDR3 spans 16 residues. Germline V gene data show CDR1 as LGHDT and CDR2 as YNNKEL (reference sequence). CDR3 DNA sequence: TGTGCCAGCAGCCAAGTGGGGGAAGGGACAGATTACGAGCAGTACTTC. It is translated as CASSQVGEGTDYEQYF.

The chain joins TRBV5-6 to TRBJ2-5, with 7 bases identical to TRBD1. V lost 5 bases, J lost 0 bases, and 13 bases stayed unmatched. This CDR3 spans 17 amino acids. Germline values: CDR1 SGHDT, CDR2 YYEEEE. CDR3 residues: CASSPQGVAMYQETQYF. CDR3 sequence (DNA): TGTGCCAGCAGTCCCCAGGGGGTAGCCATGTACCAAGAGACCCAGTACTTC.

The rearrangement links TRBV3-1 to TRBJ2-5, with 9 bases identical to TRBD2. There are 15 residues in the CDR3. J was trimmed by 4 bases and V by 4 bases; bases with no gene match: 7. Per the germline V gene, CDR1 is LGHDT and CDR2 is YNNKEL (reference sequence). CDR3 nucleotide sequence: TGTGCCAGCAGCCTTATTAGCGGGAGTGCAGAGACCCAGTACTTC. It specifies CASSLISGSAETQYF.

The chain recombines TRBV2 with TRBJ2-5; TRBD2 matches at 7 bases. CDR3 size: 14 residues. The V segment lost 8 bases and the J segment 5 bases; nucleotides outside the gene matches: 11. Germline V gene sequence: CDR1 SNHLY, CDR2 FYNNEI. Here the CDR3 reads CASLDGSGFETQYF. DNA of the CDR3: TGTGCCAGCCTCGATGGTAGCGGGTTTGAGACCCAGTACTTC.

The chain is built from TRBV28 and TRBJ2-5, with D hard to call. Germline V lookup: CDR1 MDHEN, CDR2 SYDVKM. Trimming took 1 base from V and 5 from J, leaving 11 bases between them. There are 14 residues in the CDR3. The CDR3: CASSLSTVWETQYF. For the CDR3, the DNA is TGTGCCAGCAGTTTATCAACGGTCTGGGAGACCCAGTACTTC.

The J gene is TRBJ2-1, the V gene TRBV28; 7 bases fit TRBD1. The germline gives CDR1 MDHEN, CDR2 SYDVKM. The CDR3 is 14 residues long. V shed 5 bases, J shed 6 bases, and the junction held 7 bases outside the gene matches. DNA for the CDR3: TGTGCCAGCAGTCTGACAGGGTTAACCAATGAGCAGTTCTTC. Protein sequence: CASSLTGLTNEQFF.

The rearrangement joins TRBV19 to TRBJ2-7, with 8 bases identical to TRBD2. CDR1 and CDR2 (germline): LNHDA, SQIVND (reference sequence). The junction had 5 bases not matched to a gene; V was cut back by 7 bases and J by 3 bases. This CDR3 region has 13 residues. The CDR3 here is CASTPAGGYEQYF. The DNA of the CDR3 is TGTGCCAGTACCCCTGCGGGAGGCTACGAGCAGTACTTC.

The chain employs TRBV29-1 and TRBJ2-1; tentatively, D is TRBD1 (6 bases). The CDR3 loop spans 12 amino acids. Per germline, CDR1 SQVTM and CDR2 ANQGSEA. Deletions cut 3 bases from V and 6 bases from J, with 9 bases between. CDR3 in amino acids: CSVEETGNEQFF. The CDR3 DNA follows: TGCAGCGTTGAGGAGACAGGCAATGAGCAGTTCTTC.

This rearrangement joins TRBV5-6 to TRBJ2-5; the match to TRBD2 covers 8 bases. CDR1 SGHDT and CDR2 YYEEEE come from the germline V gene. The CDR3 loop spans 15 amino acids. V dropped 2 bases and J dropped 3; count of bases not matched to a gene: 6. The CDR3 DNA sequence: TGTGCCAGCAGCTTTATTAGCGGGATGGAAGAGACCCAGTACTTC. Translating it yields CASSFISGMEETQYF.

This CDR3 reads CASGLGHEQYF. As DNA, the CDR3 is TGTGCCAGTGGATTGGGCCACGAGCAGTACTTC. The chain employs TRBV19 and TRBJ2-7; no definite D call. CDR3 size: 11 residues. Germline CDR1 and CDR2: LNHDA and SQIVND (reference sequence). V lost 8 bases and J lost 5, with 10 bases in between.

The rearrangement uses TRBV4-1 and TRBJ2-7; 7 positions agree with TRBD2. The CDR3 has 12 amino acids. In germline, CDR1 is MGHRA, CDR2 YSYEKL. With 4 bases clipped from V and 6 bases from J, the junction kept 3 bases outside the gene matches. The CDR3 reads CASSLERGEQYF. In nucleotides, the CDR3 is TGCGCCAGCAGCCTCGAGCGGGGCGAGCAGTACTTC.

CDR3 DNA: TGTGCCTGGAGTCTTGGAGGGACTGAAGCTTTCTTT. Its translation is CAWSLGGTEAFF. The V and J genes are TRBV30 and TRBJ1-1; D is undetermined. This CDR3 region has 12 residues. V lost 2 bases, J lost 5 bases, and 9 bases lay in between. Germline loops: CDR1 GTSNPN, CDR2 SVGIG (reference sequence).

V usage is TRBV24-1 and J usage is TRBJ1-5; 8 bases are shared with TRBD1. V lost 7 bases, J lost 6 bases, and 7 bases stayed unmatched. CDR3 length: 14 residues. The germline gives CDR1 KGHDR, CDR2 SFDVKD. The CDR3 nucleotides read TGTGCCACCAGCCCGACAGGGGCCGGTCAGCCCCAGCATTTT. It codes for CATSPTGAGQPQHF.

This clonotype appeared once. The rearrangement joins TRBV7-9 to TRBJ2-1; D possibly corresponds to TRBD1 (6 bases). CDR3 length: 13 residues. V was pared by 5 bases and J by 6 bases, with 11 bases between. Germline assignment: CDR1 SEHNR and CDR2 FQNEAQ (reference sequence). CDR3 protein: CASSPGVTNEQFF. Here the CDR3 DNA reads TGTGCCAGCAGCCCAGGGGTTACCAATGAGCAGTTCTTC.

The chain employs TRBV13 and TRBJ1-2; 7 bases agree with TRBD1. Germline V gene sequence: CDR1 PRHDT, CDR2 FYEKMQ (reference sequence). The CDR3 contains 17 residues. V shed 5 bases and J 1 base; nucleotides not matched to a gene: 13. In nucleotides, the CDR3 is TGTGCCAGCAGCGCCCCAGGGGGAGCGGATGGTAACTATGGCTACACCTTC. This codes for CASSAPGGADGNYGYTF.

The V call is TRBV29-1, the J call TRBJ2-1; weak D call: TRBD2 (5 bases). Germline CDR1 and CDR2: SQVTM and ANQGSEA. V lost 3 bases and J lost 9, with 12 bases in between. This CDR3 is 12 amino acids long. The CDR3 spells CSVELLAGEQFF. CDR3 bases: TGCAGCGTTGAGCTCCTAGCCGGTGAGCAGTTCTTC.

The rearrangement uses TRBV7-9 and TRBJ1-2; TRBD1 matches 8 bases. The V segment lost 7 bases and the J segment 3 bases; nucleotides outside the gene matches: 4. The CDR3 has 13 amino acids. The germline gives CDR1 SEHNR, CDR2 FQNEAQ (reference sequence). The CDR3 nucleotides are TGTGCCAGCATGACAGGGGACGACTATGGCTACACCTTC. Translated: CASMTGDDYGYTF. Filled out from reference TRBV7-9 and TRBJ1-2, the complete variable domain reads DTGVSQNPRHKITKRGQNVTFRCDPISEHNRLYWYRQTLGQGPEFLTYFQNEAQLEKSRLLSDRFSAERPKGSFSTLEIQRTEQGDSAMYLCASMTGDDYGYTFGSGTRLTVV.